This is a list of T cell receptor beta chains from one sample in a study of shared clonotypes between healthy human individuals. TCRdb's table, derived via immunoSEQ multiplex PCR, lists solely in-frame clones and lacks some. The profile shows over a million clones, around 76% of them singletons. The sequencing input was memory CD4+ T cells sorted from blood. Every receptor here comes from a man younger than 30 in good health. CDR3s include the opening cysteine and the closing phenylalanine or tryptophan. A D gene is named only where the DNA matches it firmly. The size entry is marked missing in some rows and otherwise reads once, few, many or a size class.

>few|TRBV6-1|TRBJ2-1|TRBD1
TGTGCCAGCAGGCGTGACAGGGACGCGCTCAATGAGCAGTTCTTC
CASRRDRDALNEQFF
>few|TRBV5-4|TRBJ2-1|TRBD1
TGTGCCAGCAGCCCCGACAGGGGGCGGGAGCAGTTCTTC
CASSPDRGREQFF
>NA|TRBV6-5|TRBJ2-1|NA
TGTGCCAGCAGCCCTGACCGTCCAGGAGGGCAGTTCTTC
CASSPDRPGGQFF
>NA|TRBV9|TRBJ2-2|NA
TGTGCCAGCACCCAGGGGAACAGAGCGAACACCGGGGAGCTGTTTTTT
CASTQGNRANTGELFF
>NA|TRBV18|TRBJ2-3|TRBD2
TGTGCCAGCTCACCACAGGGGACTAGCGGGAGAATTAGCACAGATACGCAGTATTTT
CASSPQGTSGRISTDTQYF
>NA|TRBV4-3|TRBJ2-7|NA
TGCGCCAGCAGCCAAGAGTGGACTTTCAGCTCCTACGAGCAGTACTTC
CASSQEWTFSSYEQYF
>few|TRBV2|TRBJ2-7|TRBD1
TGTGCCAGCAGTGGGGACAGGGCTATCCACGAGCAGTACTTC
CASSGDRAIHEQYF
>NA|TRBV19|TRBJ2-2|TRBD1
TGTGCCACCGCCGGGGACAGGAACACCGGGGAGCTGTTTTTT
CATAGDRNTGELFF
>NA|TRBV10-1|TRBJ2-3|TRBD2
TGCGCCAGCAGTGAGGGACTAGCGGGTCCCACAGATACGCAGTATTTT
CASSEGLAGPTDTQYF
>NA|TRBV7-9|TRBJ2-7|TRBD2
TGTGCCAGCAGTCCGCTAGGGACTAGCGGGTCCTACGAGCAGTACTTC
CASSPLGTSGSYEQYF
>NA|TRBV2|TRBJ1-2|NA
TGTGCCAGCAGTCCAGAACGTGGTTTGGCGGATGGCTACACCTTC
CASSPERGLADGYTF
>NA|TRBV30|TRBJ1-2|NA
TGTGCCTGGAGTGAGGATTTATCGCTACCGGCTGGCTACACCTTC
CAWSEDLSLPAGYTF
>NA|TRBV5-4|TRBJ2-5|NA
TGTGCCAGCAGCCCGAGGGACTACCAAGAGACCCAGTACTTC
CASSPRDYQETQYF
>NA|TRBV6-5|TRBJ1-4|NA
TGTGCCAGCAGTTACTCCGGGGCAACTAATGAAAAACTGTTTTTT
CASSYSGATNEKLFF
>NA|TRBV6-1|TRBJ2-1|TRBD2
TGTGCCAGCAGTGAAGTAGCGGGGGATTCATACAATGAGCAGTTCTTC
CASSEVAGDSYNEQFF
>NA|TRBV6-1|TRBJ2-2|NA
TGTGCCACCAGATCGGGACACGCGAACACCGGGGAGCTGTTTTTT
CATRSGHANTGELFF
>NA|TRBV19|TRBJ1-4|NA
TGTGCCAGTAGTATAAAAGGACACCTCACAACTAATGAAAAACTGTTTTTT
CASSIKGHLTTNEKLFF
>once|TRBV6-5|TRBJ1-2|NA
TGTGCCAGCAGTGGGACCAACAAGAGGGGCTACACCTTC
CASSGTNKRGYTF
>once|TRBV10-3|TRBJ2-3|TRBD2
TGTGCCATCAGTGAGTCGATAGGCGGGAGAGGAGATACGCAGTATTTT
CAISESIGGRGDTQYF
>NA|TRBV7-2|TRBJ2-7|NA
TGTGCCAGCAGCCCACAGGGTCTAGGCTACGAGCAGTACTTC
CASSPQGLGYEQYF
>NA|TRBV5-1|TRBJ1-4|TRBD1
TGCGCCAGCAGCTTCGGACAGGGTGGGGAAAAACTGTTTTTT
CASSFGQGGEKLFF
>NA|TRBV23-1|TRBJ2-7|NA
TGCGCCAGTCCCCGCCGAACTGGAGCCTACGAGCAGTACTTC
CASPRRTGAYEQYF
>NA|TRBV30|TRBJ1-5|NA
TGTGCCTGGAGTGGATCCCAGGAACAGCCCCAGCATTTT
CAWSGSQEQPQHF
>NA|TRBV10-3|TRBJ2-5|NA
TGTGCCATCAGTGAGGGATGGCAGAGCCAAGAGACCCAGTACTTC
CAISEGWQSQETQYF
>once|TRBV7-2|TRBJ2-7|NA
TGTGCCAGCAGCTTAAACGCTCAATCCTACGAGCAGTACTTC
CASSLNAQSYEQYF
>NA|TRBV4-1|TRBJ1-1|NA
TGCGCCAGCAGCCCAGGGGCCATGAACACTGAAGCTTTCTTT
CASSPGAMNTEAFF
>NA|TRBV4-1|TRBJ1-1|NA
TGCGCCAGCAGCCAAGAGTTGAGGGTAGGGAGGGCTTTCTTT
CASSQELRVGRAFF
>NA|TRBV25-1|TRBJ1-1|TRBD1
TGTGCCAGCAGTGAATGGGGCAGGGGGAGTAGGGACACTGAAGCTTTCTTT
CASSEWGRGSRDTEAFF
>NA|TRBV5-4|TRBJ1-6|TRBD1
TGTGCCAGCAGCTTTCAGGGGGCGAGGGATAATTCACCCCTCCACTTT
CASSFQGARDNSPLHF
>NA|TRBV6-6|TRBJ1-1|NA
TGTGCCAGCAGTTCCTCCGGGGGAGGAGTATCGGCTGAAGCTTTCTTT
CASSSSGGGVSAEAFF
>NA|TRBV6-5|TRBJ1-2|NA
TGTGCCAGCACCACCGGGCCGGCGGGAGGCTACACCTTC
CASTTGPAGGYTF
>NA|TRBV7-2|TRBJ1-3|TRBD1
TGTGCCAGCAGCGGGGGACAGAGAAACACCATATATTTT
CASSGGQRNTIYF
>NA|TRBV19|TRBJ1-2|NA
TGTGCCAGTAGTAAAAAAGGACACTATGGCTACACCTTC
CASSKKGHYGYTF
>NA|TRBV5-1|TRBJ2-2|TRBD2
TGCGCCAGCTCTCCTCGCATAGCGGGGTCCGGGGAGCTGTTTTTT
CASSPRIAGSGELFF
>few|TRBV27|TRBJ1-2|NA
TGTGCCAGCAGTTTTAACGCAGGGAACTATGGCTACACCTTC
CASSFNAGNYGYTF
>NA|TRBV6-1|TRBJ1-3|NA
TGTGCCAGCAGTGAAGTAAACACCATATATTTT
CASSEVNTIYF
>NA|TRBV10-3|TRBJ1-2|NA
TGTGCCCACTCTAGGGGTGCTGGGTATGGCTACACCTTC
CAHSRGAGYGYTF
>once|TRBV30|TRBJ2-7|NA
TGTGCCTGGAGTGTTGGCCACGAGCAGTACTTC
CAWSVGHEQYF
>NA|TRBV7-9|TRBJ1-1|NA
TGTGCCAGCAGCCCGAGAATATATCTCACTGAAGCTTTCTTT
CASSPRIYLTEAFF
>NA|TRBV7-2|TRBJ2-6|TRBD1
TGTGCCAGCAGCTCAGGCACCCCGGGACAGGGGGCTGGGGCCAACGTCCTGACTTTC
CASSSGTPGQGAGANVLTF
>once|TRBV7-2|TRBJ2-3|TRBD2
TGTGCCAGCAGCTTCGCTAGCGGGGGCGGCGGAGATACGCAGTATTTT
CASSFASGGGGDTQYF
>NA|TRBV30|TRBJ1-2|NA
TGTGCCTGGAGTGTCGGGCAGCCTTTTGGCTACACCTTC
CAWSVGQPFGYTF
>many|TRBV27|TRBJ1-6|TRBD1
TGTGCCAGCAGCAGGACAGGGGGCGTTAATAATTCACCCCTCCACTTT
CASSRTGGVNNSPLHF
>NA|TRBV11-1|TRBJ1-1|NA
TGTGCCAGCAGTCCTAGGGCAGGCGACACTGAAGCTTTCTTT
CASSPRAGDTEAFF
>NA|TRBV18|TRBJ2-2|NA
TGTGCCAGCTCACTGACACCTCCAGGCCGGTTCACCGGGGAGCTGTTTTTT
CASSLTPPGRFTGELFF
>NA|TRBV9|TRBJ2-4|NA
TGTGCCAGCAGCGGGGGGCAAGTTAAGTCGGTTCAGTACTTC
CASSGGQVKSVQYF
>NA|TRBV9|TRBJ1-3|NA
TGTGCCAGCAGCGTATTTGGAATCTCTGGAAACACCATATATTTT
CASSVFGISGNTIYF